The T cell receptor beta chain under discussion was sequenced for a study of blood T cell repertoires in COVID-19. V was clipped by 6 bases and J by 4 bases; unmatched bases: 6. The CDR3 has 14 residues. Germline values: CDR1 MNHEY, CDR2 SVGAGI. The protocol was immunoSEQ multiplex PCR, while the TCRdb copy is restricted to in-frame clones and leaves out a portion. This repertoire shows a few hundred thousand clones, 80% to 90% found once; its top ten account for roughly 2.2%. Symptom resolution, clearance, or two negative PCRs marked donors in Cohort 3 as recovered. This sequence originates from a man younger than 40 who had recovered from COVID-19. Material for sequencing was PBMCs or T cells enriched from blood (not recorded which). This sequence joins TRBV6-5 and TRBJ1-3, with 7 bases lining up with TRBD1. The CDR3 bases are TGTGCCAGCAGACAGGGGATGGGCGGAAACACCATATATTTT. Translation gives CASRQGMGGNTIYF.